Each of the 6 T cell receptor beta chains below was sequenced from the same sample in a study of graft-versus-host responses after intestinal transplantation. No antigen is known for these receptors. Sequenced by immunoSEQ multiplex PCR; TCRdb stores in-frame clones only, minus some. Here the sample spans under 95,000 clones, 82% being singletons. Material: unstimulated CD4+ T cells sorted from spleen or lymph node cells, obtained before intestinal transplant. These receptors all come from a human donor who received an intestinal transplant.

This clone appeared a few times. The chain couples TRBV6-1 to TRBJ1-1, with TRBD1 matching over 7 bases. Losses at the gene ends were 6 bases for V and 3 bases for J; bases not matched to a gene: 7. Per germline, CDR1 MNHNS and CDR2 SASEGT. The CDR3 covers 14 residues. CDR3 in DNA: TGTGCCAGCAGGCTAACAGGGGAATACACTGAAGCTTTCTTT. This gives the protein CASRLTGEYTEAFF.

This chain uses TRBV2 with TRBJ1-3, with TRBD1 matching 7 bases. The junction had 2 bases not matched to a gene; V was cut back by 2 bases and J by 4 bases. CDR1 is SNHLY and CDR2 is FYNNEI in the germline V gene. The length of the CDR3 is 14 residues. CDR3 sequence (DNA): TGTGCCAGCAGTGAACAGGGGGTCGGAAACACCATATATTTT. Encoded protein: CASSEQGVGNTIYF.

A few counts support this clone. The CDR3 sequence is CASSYYGQGSSYEQYF. Written as DNA, the CDR3 is TGTGCCAGCAGTTACTACGGACAGGGGTCTTCCTACGAGCAGTACTTC. The chain carries TRBV6-5 and TRBJ2-7; the match to TRBD1 covers 9 bases. CDR3 size: 16 residues. V lost 1 base to trimming and J lost 1 base; unmatched junction nucleotides: 5. Germline loops: CDR1 MNHEY, CDR2 SVGAGI.

The count of this clone is one. V usage is TRBV18 and J usage is TRBJ1-2, with D possibly being TRBD1 (5 bases). This CDR3 is 15 amino acids long. V lost 8 bases and J 8 bases, leaving 24 bases between the germline ends. Germline assignment: CDR1 KGHSH and CDR2 LQKENI. This CDR3 reads CASPSVRQPKYGYTF. As DNA, the CDR3 is TGTGCCAGCCCCTCAGTGAGACAGCCTAAGTACGGCTACACCTTC.

The chain employs TRBV28 and TRBJ2-7; D is perhaps TRBD2 (6 bases). Germline values: CDR1 MDHEN, CDR2 SYDVKM. V dropped 4 bases and J dropped 4 bases, with 17 bases sitting between them. This CDR3 comprises 15 residues. DNA for the CDR3: TGTGCCAGCAGTTCCGGAGCCGGGGGTAGGTACGAGCAGTACTTC. The encoded protein is CASSSGAGGRYEQYF.

This rearrangement joins TRBV29-1 to TRBJ2-1; 12 bases are shared with TRBD2. V gave up 4 bases and J gave up 2 bases; unmatched junction bases: 3. CDR1 and CDR2 (germline): SQVTM, ANQGSEA. This CDR3 region has 15 residues. This CDR3 is CSVGASGRAYNEQFF. The DNA of the CDR3 is TGCAGCGTTGGGGCTAGCGGGAGGGCCTACAATGAGCAGTTCTTC.